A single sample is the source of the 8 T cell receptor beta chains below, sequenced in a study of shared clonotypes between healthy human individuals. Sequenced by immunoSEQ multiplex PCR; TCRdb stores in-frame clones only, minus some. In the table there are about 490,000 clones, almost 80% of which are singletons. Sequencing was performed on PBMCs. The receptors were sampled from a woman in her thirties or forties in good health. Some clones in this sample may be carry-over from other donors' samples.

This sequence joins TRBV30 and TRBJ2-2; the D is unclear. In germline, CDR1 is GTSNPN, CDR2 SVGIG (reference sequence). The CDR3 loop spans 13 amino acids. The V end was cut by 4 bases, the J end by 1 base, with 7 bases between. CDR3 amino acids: CAWTDRNTGELFF. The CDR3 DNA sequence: TGTGCCTGGACCGACCGGAACACCGGGGAGCTGTTTTTT. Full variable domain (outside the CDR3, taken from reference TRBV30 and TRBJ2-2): SQTIHQWPATLVQPVGSPLSLECTVEGTSNPNLYWYRQAAGRGLQLLFYSVGIGQISSEVPQNLSASRPQDRQFILSSKKLLLSDSGFYLCAWTDRNTGELFFGEGSRLTVL.

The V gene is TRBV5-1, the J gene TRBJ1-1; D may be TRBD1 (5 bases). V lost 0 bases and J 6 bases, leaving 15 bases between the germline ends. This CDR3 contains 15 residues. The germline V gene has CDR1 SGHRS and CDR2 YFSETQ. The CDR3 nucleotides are TGCGCCAGCAGCTTGGGTGTGGGGCGCATCGCTGAAGCTTTCTTT. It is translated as CASSLGVGRIAEAFF.

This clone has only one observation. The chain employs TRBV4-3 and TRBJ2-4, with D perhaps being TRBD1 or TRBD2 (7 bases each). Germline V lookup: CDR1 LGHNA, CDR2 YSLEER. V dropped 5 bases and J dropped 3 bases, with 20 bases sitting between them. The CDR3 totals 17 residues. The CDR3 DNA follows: TGCGCCAGCAGCTCGCAGACAGGGAGGGAGGTCAAAAACATTCAGTACTTC. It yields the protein CASSSQTGREVKNIQYF.

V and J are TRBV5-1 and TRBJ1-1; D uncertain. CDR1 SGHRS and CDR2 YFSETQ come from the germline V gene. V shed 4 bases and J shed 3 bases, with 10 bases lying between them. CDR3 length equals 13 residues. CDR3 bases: TGCGCCAGCAGCACAGACCGGGACACTGAAGCTTTCTTT. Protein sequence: CASSTDRDTEAFF.

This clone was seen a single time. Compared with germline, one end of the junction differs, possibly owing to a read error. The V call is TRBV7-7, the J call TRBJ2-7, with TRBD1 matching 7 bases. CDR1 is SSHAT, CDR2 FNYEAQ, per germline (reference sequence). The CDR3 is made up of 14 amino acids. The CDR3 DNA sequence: TGTGCTAGCAGAACCCCGGACAGGCGCTACGAGCAGTACTTC. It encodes CASRTPDRRYEQYF.

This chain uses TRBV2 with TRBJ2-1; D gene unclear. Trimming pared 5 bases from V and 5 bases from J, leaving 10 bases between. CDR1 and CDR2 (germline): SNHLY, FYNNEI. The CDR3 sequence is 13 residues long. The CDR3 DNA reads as TGTGCCAGCAGTACGGACCCCAACAATGAGCAGTTCTTC. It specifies CASSTDPNNEQFF.

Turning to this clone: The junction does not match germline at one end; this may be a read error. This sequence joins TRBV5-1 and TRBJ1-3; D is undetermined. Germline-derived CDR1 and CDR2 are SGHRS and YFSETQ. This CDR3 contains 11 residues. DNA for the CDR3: TGCGCCAGCATGTCTGGAGACACCATATATTTT. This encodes CASMSGDTIYF.

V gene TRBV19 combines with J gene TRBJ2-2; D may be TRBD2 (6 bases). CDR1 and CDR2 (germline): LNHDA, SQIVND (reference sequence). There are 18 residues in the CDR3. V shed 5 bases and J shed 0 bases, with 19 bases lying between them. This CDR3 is CASSPGTGFQTNTGELFF. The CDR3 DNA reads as TGTGCCAGTAGTCCCGGGACTGGATTCCAGACGAACACCGGGGAGCTGTTTTTT.